The next 9 T cell receptor beta chains were all read from a single sample in a study of CD8+CD57+ T cells in acquired aplastic anemia (dated by TCRdb to 2016 to 2019). The reads were generated on an Illumina HiSeq 2000. Profiling of TCR beta VDJ combinations and CDR3 sequences used genomic DNA as the template. The raw public reads went through TCRdb reprocessing: fastp at Q25, MiXCR clone calling, in-frame beta chains kept. Rows are unified per CDR3 protein, each entry keeping the most common DNA and genes. In this sample the table shows roughly 180,000 distinct CDR3 sequences, just over 45% of which occur a single time. The ten largest clones represent around 2.7% of the sample. Sequenced material: sorted CD4+, CD8+, or CD8+CD57+ T cells (not recorded which) from PBMCs. These TCRs come from a human donor in good health.

In this sample, this clonotype turned up many times. The chain links TRBV7-2 to TRBJ2-5; the D is unclear. CDR1 and CDR2 (germline): SGHTA, FQGNSA. V was cut by 1 base and J by 2 bases, with 5 bases left in between. There are 13 residues in the CDR3. The CDR3 loop is CASSLVKQETQYF. DNA for the CDR3: TGTGCCAGCAGCTTAGTGAAGCAAGAGACCCAGTACTTC.

The J gene is TRBJ2-7, the V gene TRBV4-2, with TRBD1 identical over 8 bases. The CDR3 spans 20 residues. In germline, CDR1 is LGHNA, CDR2 YNFKEQ. J gave up 2 bases and V 1 base, and 19 bases lay outside the gene matches. Here the CDR3 DNA reads TGTGCCAGCAGCCAAGTTCCAGGGGGCGTATTCGGGAGTTGGGCCTACGAGCAGTACTTC. Translation: CASSQVPGGVFGSWAYEQYF.

This clonotype was seen a few times. The chain employs TRBV20-1 and TRBJ2-1; D gene unclear. The CDR3 runs 14 residues. CDR1 DFQATT and CDR2 SNEGSKA come from the germline V gene (reference sequence). V lost 3 bases and J lost 3, with 12 bases in between. CDR3 in amino acids: CSASLPGLYNEQFF. The CDR3 coding sequence is TGCAGTGCTAGTCTCCCGGGTCTCTACAATGAGCAGTTCTTC.

The chain combines TRBV14 with TRBJ2-7; 7 positions match TRBD1. The length of the CDR3 is 16 residues. CDR1 is SGHDN, CDR2 FVKESK, per germline. The J segment lost 0 bases and the V segment lost 4 bases, leaving 9 bases of the junction unmatched. CDR3 sequence reads: CASSPGTAALSYEQYF. In DNA form, the CDR3 reads TGTGCCAGCAGCCCCGGGACAGCCGCCCTCTCCTACGAGCAGTACTTC.

This clonotype was picked up a small number of times. The rearrangement joins TRBV18 to TRBJ2-7, with TRBD1 identical over 8 bases. V lost 2 bases, J lost 1 base, and 4 bases stayed unmatched. Per germline, CDR1 KGHSH and CDR2 LQKENI. This CDR3 is 15 amino acids long. CDR3 coding DNA: TGTGCCAGCTCACCAGGACAGGGTAATTCCTACGAGCAGTACTTC. Its translation: CASSPGQGNSYEQYF. Combining the CDR3 with reference TRBV18 and TRBJ2-7 gives the whole variable domain NAGVMQNPRHLVRRRGQEARLRCSPMKGHSHVYWYRQLPEEGLKFMVYLQKENIIDESGMPKERFSAEFPKEGPSILRIQQVVRGDSAAYFCASSPGQGNSYEQYFGPGTRLTVT.

The J gene is TRBJ2-1, the V gene TRBV5-1; TRBD2 matches 14 bases. The CDR3 totals 16 residues. V was pared by 3 bases and J by 7 bases, with 6 bases of the junction left unmatched. CDR1 SGHRS and CDR2 YFSETQ come from the germline V gene. The CDR3 nucleotides are TGCGCCAGCAGCTCGGGACTAGCGGGAGCATTGAATGAGCAGTTCTTC. It yields the protein CASSSGLAGALNEQFF. The full variable domain, completed using reference TRBV5-1 and TRBJ2-1, is KAGVTQTPRYLIKTRGQQVTLSCSPISGHRSVSWYQQTPGQGLQFLFEYFSETQRNKGNFPGRFSGRQFSNSRSEMNVSTLELGDSALYLCASSSGLAGALNEQFFGPGTRLTVL.

With regard to this clonotype: With a much larger clone just one base away, this may be a read error. The chain is built from TRBV6-5 and TRBJ1-1; 8 bases line up with TRBD1. With V trimmed by 0 bases and J by 7 bases, 4 bases remained unmatched. The V gene's germline CDR1 is MNHEY and CDR2 SVGAGI. CDR3 size: 14 residues. In DNA form, the CDR3 reads TGTGCCAGCAGTTACTCGATCAGGGGGCTTGAAGCTTTCTTT. Translating gives CASSYSIRGLEAFF.

This sequence joins TRBV19 and TRBJ1-1, with D possibly being TRBD1 (5 bases). With 7 bases removed from V and 1 base from J, the gap between germline ends came to 16 bases. The germline V gene has CDR1 LNHDA and CDR2 SQIVND (reference sequence). CDR3 size: 15 residues. CDR3: CASIRDGRTNTEAFF. For the CDR3, the DNA is TGTGCCAGTATACGGGACGGGCGGACGAACACTGAAGCTTTCTTT.

DNA for the CDR3: TGTGCCAGCAGGACAGGGGGCACTGAAGCTTTCTTT. Translated, it gives CASRTGGTEAFF. The V gene is TRBV7-8, the J gene TRBJ1-1, with 9 bases aligning to TRBD1. CDR3 size: 12 residues. Germline V gene sequence: CDR1 SGHVS, CDR2 FQNEAQ. Losses at the gene ends were 6 bases for V and 4 bases for J; bases not matched to a gene: 0. Supplemented by reference TRBV7-8 and TRBJ1-1, the full variable domain reads GAGVSQSPRYKVAKRGQDVALRCDPISGHVSLFWYQQALGQGPEFLTYFQNEAQLDKSGLPSDRFFAERPEGSVSTLKIQRTQQEDSAVYLCASRTGGTEAFFGQGTRLTVV.